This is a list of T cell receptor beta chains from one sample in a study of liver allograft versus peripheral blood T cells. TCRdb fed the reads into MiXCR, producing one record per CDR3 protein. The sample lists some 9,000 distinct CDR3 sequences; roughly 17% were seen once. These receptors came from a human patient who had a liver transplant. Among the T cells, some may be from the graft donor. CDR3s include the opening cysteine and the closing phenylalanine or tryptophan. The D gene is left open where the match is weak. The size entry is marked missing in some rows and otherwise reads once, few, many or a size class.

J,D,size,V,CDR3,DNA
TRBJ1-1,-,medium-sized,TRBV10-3,CAISDRDTEAFF,TGTGCCATCAGTGACAGGGACACTGAAGCTTTCTTT
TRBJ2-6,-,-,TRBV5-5,CASSFSRAGANVLTF,TGTGCCAGCAGCTTCAGTCGCGCTGGGGCCAACGTCCTGACTTTC
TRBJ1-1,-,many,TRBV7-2,CASSFGGVGNTEAFF,TGTGCCAGCAGCTTCGGGGGGGTGGGGAACACTGAAGCTTTCTTT
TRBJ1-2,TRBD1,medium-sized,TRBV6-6,CASSDLGQGIGYTF,TGTGCCAGCAGTGACTTGGGACAGGGAATTGGCTACACCTTC
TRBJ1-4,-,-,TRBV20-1,CSARDLGGANEKLFF,TGCAGTGCTAGAGATCTGGGGGGAGCTAATGAAAAACTGTTTTTT
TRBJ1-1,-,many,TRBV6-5,CASRYRVYTEAFF,TGTGCCAGCAGGTACAGGGTTTACACTGAAGCTTTCTTT
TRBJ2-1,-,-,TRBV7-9,CASSLENRESFF,TGTGCCAGCAGCTTAGAGAACAGGGAGTCGTTCTTC
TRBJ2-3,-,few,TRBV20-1,CSASSGSIYTDTQYF,TGCAGTGCTAGCTCGGGGTCCATTTACACAGATACGCAGTATTTT
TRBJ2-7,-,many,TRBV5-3,CARSFPRGPSSYEQYF,TGTGCCAGAAGCTTCCCCCGGGGCCCTAGCTCCTACGAGCAGTACTTC
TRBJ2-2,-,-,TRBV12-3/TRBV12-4,CASKARGASNTGELFF,TGTGCCAGCAAGGCTCGGGGGGCCTCGAACACCGGGGAGCTGTTTTTT
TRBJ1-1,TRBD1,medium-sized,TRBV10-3,CAISLQGRTEAFF,TGTGCCATCAGCTTACAGGGGCGGACTGAAGCTTTCTTT
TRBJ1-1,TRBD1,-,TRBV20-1,CSARQGGGTEAFF,TGCAGTGCTAGACAGGGGGGTGGCACTGAAGCTTTCTTT
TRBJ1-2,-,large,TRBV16,CASSQSRQPHGYTF,TGTGCCAGCAGCCAATCTCGGCAGCCCCATGGCTACACCTTC
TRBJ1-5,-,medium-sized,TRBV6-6,CASSYRENQPQHF,TGTGCCAGCAGTTACAGAGAAAATCAGCCCCAGCATTTT
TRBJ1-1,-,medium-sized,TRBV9,CASSPRGPSGSTEAFF,TGTGCCAGCAGCCCAAGAGGCCCCTCGGGGAGCACTGAAGCTTTCTTT
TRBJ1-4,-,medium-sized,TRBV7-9,CASSLAVREEKLFF,TGTGCCAGCAGCTTAGCCGTAAGGGAGGAAAAACTGTTTTTT
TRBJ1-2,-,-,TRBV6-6,CASSYPPGGLGYTF,TGTGCCAGCAGTTACCCTCCTGGGGGGCTGGGCTACACCTTC
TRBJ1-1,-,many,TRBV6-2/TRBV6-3,CASAQVNTEAFF,TGTGCCAGCGCGCAGGTTAACACTGAAGCTTTCTTT
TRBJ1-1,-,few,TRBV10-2,CASSVGPNTEAFF,TGCGCCAGCAGTGTGGGCCCGAACACTGAAGCTTTCTTT
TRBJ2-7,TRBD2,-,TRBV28,CASTERGAPEGQQYF,TGTGCCAGCACGGAGCGGGGGGCCCCTGAAGGTCAGCAGTACTTC
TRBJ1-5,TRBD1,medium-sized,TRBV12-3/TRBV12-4,CASSPGTGGNQPQHF,TGTGCCAGCAGCCCCGGGACAGGGGGCAATCAGCCCCAGCATTTT
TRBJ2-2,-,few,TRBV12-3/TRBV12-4,CASSFSPGELFF,TGTGCCAGCAGTTTTTCCCCCGGGGAGCTGTTTTTT
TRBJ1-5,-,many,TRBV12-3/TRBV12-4,CASTLGVQPQHF,TGTGCCAGCACCTTGGGCGTTCAGCCCCAGCATTTT
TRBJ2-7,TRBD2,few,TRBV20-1,CSAPRTSGTYEQYF,TGCAGTGCCCCGAGGACTAGCGGTACCTACGAGCAGTACTTC
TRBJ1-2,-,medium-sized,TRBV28,CASTPGERGYTF,TGTGCCAGCACTCCAGGGGAACGAGGCTACACCTTC
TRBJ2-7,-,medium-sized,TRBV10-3,CAISSGPPYEQYF,TGTGCCATCAGTTCCGGGCCCCCGTACGAGCAGTACTTC
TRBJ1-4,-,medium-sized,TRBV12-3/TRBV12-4,CASRPNRDEKLFF,TGTGCCAGCAGACCCAACAGGGATGAAAAACTGTTTTTT
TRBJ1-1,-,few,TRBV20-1,CSALLSVGNTEAFF,TGCAGTGCTCTCCTTTCGGTGGGGAACACTGAAGCTTTCTTT
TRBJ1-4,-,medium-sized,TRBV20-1,CSARRTGSAYEKLFF,TGCAGTGCTAGAAGAACAGGGTCGGCGTATGAAAAACTGTTTTTT
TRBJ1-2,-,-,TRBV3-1,CASSQVGGAYGYTF,TGTGCCAGCAGCCAAGTCGGGGGGGCCTATGGCTACACCTTC
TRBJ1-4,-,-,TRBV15,CATSSVTGIPNEKLFF,TGTGCCACCAGCAGTGTAACAGGGATACCTAATGAAAAACTGTTTTTT
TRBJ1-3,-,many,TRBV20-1,CSARDIGGNTIYF,TGCAGTGCTCGGGACATAGGTGGAAACACCATATATTTT
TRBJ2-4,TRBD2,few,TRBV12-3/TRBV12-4,CASTILGAGEKNIQYF,TGTGCCAGCACCATCCTTGGGGCGGGGGAGAAAAACATTCAGTACTTC
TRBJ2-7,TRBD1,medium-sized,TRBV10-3,CAISVQGANEQYF,TGTGCCATCAGTGTACAGGGGGCCAACGAGCAGTACTTC
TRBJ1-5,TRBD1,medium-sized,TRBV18,CASSPSPGQGYSNQPQHF,TGTGCCAGCTCACCTAGCCCGGGACAGGGTTATAGCAATCAGCCCCAGCATTTT
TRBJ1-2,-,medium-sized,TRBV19,CASIREATLIYGYTF,TGTGCCAGTATAAGGGAAGCCACATTGATTTATGGCTACACCTTC
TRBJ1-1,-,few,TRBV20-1,CSARGANTEAFF,TGCAGTGCTAGAGGGGCGAACACTGAAGCTTTCTTT
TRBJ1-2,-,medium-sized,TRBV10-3,CAISESGQFDGYTF,TGTGCCATCAGTGAGTCTGGACAATTCGATGGCTACACCTTC
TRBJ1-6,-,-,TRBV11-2,CASSFPRENSPLHF,TGTGCCAGCAGCTTCCCACGTGAGAATTCACCCCTCCACTTT
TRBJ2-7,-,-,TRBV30,CAWSVEGEQYF,TGTGCCTGGAGTGTAGAGGGCGAGCAGTACTTC
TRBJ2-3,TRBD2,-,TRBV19,CASRISGGTDTQYF,TGTGCCAGTAGGATTAGCGGGGGCACAGATACGCAGTATTTT
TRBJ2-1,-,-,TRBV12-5,CASGLDRGTQVF,TGTGCTAGTGGTTTGGACCGGGGGACACAAGTCTTC
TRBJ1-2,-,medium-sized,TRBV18,CASSPRSDGYTF,TGTGCCAGCTCACCGAGGAGTGATGGCTACACCTTC
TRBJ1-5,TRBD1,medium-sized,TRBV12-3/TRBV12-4,CASSFGQGQPQHF,TGTGCCAGCAGTTTTGGACAGGGCCAGCCCCAGCATTTT
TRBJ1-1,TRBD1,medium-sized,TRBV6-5,CASSYSGQLNTEAFF,TGTGCCAGCAGTTATTCGGGACAGCTGAACACTGAAGCTTTCTTT
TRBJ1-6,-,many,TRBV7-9,CASSLAETAYNSPLHF,TGTGCCAGCAGCTTAGCGGAAACAGCCTATAATTCACCCCTCCACTTT
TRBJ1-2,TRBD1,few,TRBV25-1,CASSEYPETGDGYTF,TGTGCCAGCAGTGAATATCCAGAGACAGGGGATGGCTACACCTTC
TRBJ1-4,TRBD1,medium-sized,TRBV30,CALRTGGRKLFF,TGTGCCCTCCGGACAGGGGGAAGAAAACTGTTTTTT
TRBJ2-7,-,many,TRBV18,CASSPLPSGEQYF,TGTGCCAGCTCACCACTGCCGTCGGGGGAGCAGTACTTC
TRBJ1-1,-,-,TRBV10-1,CARTEPVGFF,TGCGCCAGAACGGAACCCGTCGGTTTCTTT
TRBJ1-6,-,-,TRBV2,CASSEAWGRYSPLHF,TGTGCCAGCAGTGAAGCATGGGGGCGGTACTCACCCCTCCACTTT
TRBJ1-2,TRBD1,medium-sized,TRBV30,CAWNPGQVSRGYTF,TGTGCCTGGAACCCCGGACAGGTTTCAAGAGGCTACACCTTC
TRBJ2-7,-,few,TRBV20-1,CSASRAGPSYEQYF,TGCAGTGCTAGTAGGGCAGGCCCCTCCTACGAGCAGTACTTC
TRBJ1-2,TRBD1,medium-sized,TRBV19,CASSPPPYRDRERGYTF,TGTGCCAGTAGTCCCCCACCGTACCGGGACAGGGAGAGAGGCTACACCTTC
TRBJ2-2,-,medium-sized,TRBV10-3,CAISESGTGNTGELFF,TGTGCCATCAGTGAGTCCGGGACGGGGAACACCGGGGAGCTGTTTTTT